The clone carrying this T cell receptor (beta chain) has only a few counts. The entry originates in a study of blood T cell repertoires in COVID-19. The wider study: Both acute and convalescent COVID-19 samples were obtained from the United States, Italy and Spain. The analysed material was cDNA or gDNA that came from T cells, B-cell-depleted T cells, or PBMCs.

V was shortened by 6 bases and J by 6 bases, with 8 bases between the two germline ends. This CDR3 is 11 amino acids long. Germline assignment: CDR1 SEHNR and CDR2 FQNEAQ (reference sequence). The authors' processing: It was from reference gene primer amplification that nucleated cell counts were estimated. Libraries were prepared by immunoSEQ multiplex PCR; TCRdb keeps only in-frame clonotypes and omits some of them. Clonal size and the V and J genes are those of that table, whereas D and trimming came from the DNA. The data hold 50,000 to 85,000 clones, with about 80% observed a single time. The V call is TRBV7-9, the J call TRBJ1-2, with D possibly matching TRBD1 (5 bases). Sequencing was performed on peripheral blood. The receptor was isolated from a human donor in a cohort sampled during active COVID-19. CDR3 protein: CASRSGDGYTF. In DNA, the CDR3 is TGTGCCAGCAGGTCGGGGGATGGCTACACCTTC.